The 27 T cell receptor beta chains in this list originate from one sample, sequenced in a study of post-analysis software for immune sequencing data. Broader study findings: The five TRBV segments detected at higher frequency in patients than in controls included TRBV5-6, TRBV5-1 and TRBV20-1.

Unique molecular identifiers were carried by the TCR beta cDNA libraries. TCRdb redid the calling of the PCR reads with MiXCR, one entry per CDR3 protein. The sample records hundreds of thousands of distinct CDR3 sequences, 53% being singletons. These receptors' antigens are unknown. Specimen: blood. The receptors originated from a girl aged 10 to 17 with multiple sclerosis.

This clonotype was counted a few times. This rearrangement joins TRBV29-1 to TRBJ1-2; D might be TRBD1 (6 bases). This CDR3 comprises 14 residues. Germline lookup yields CDR1 SQVTM and CDR2 ANQGSEA. The V and J ends lost 6 bases and 7 bases respectively, with 21 bases between them. As DNA, the CDR3 is TGCAGCGTCGCCCCACAGGGATTTTCTGCTGGCTACACCTTC. Translating gives CSVAPQGFSAGYTF.

The chain carries TRBV5-1 and TRBJ2-4; TRBD1 aligns across 8 bases. Looked up from germline, CDR1 is SGHRS and CDR2 is YFSETQ. The CDR3 length is 16 residues. The V and J ends lost 3 bases and 1 base, in that order; junction bases with no gene match: 6. CDR3 nucleotide sequence: TGCGCCAGCAGCTCCCTGGGACAGGAGGCCAAAAACATTCAGTACTTC. It specifies CASSSLGQEAKNIQYF.

This chain connects TRBV4-2 to TRBJ2-5; 8 nucleotides match TRBD1. The germline gives CDR1 LGHNA, CDR2 YNFKEQ. V shed 0 bases, J shed 1 base, and the junction held 4 bases outside the gene matches. The CDR3 is 16 residues long. The CDR3 sequence is CASSQDGGQGQETQYF. For the CDR3, the DNA is TGTGCCAGCAGCCAAGACGGCGGACAGGGCCAAGAGACCCAGTACTTC.

The chain links TRBV29-1 to TRBJ2-3; D unclear. The germline V gene encodes CDR1 SQVTM and CDR2 ANQGSEA. The CDR3 length is 12 residues. Trimming took 8 bases from V and 3 from J, leaving 12 bases between them. In DNA form, the CDR3 reads TGCAGCTCGCGTGGCCGTACAGATACGCAGTATTTT. Amino acids: CSSRGRTDTQYF.

In this sample, this clonotype turned up a few times. The chain combines TRBV2 with TRBJ2-3; D is perhaps TRBD1 (6 bases). Per germline, CDR1 SNHLY and CDR2 FYNNEI. The V and J ends lost 2 bases and 2 bases respectively, with 11 bases between them. The CDR3 sequence is 15 residues long. CDR3 region: CASSEWAGVTDTQYF. In nucleotides, the CDR3 is TGTGCCAGCAGTGAATGGGCAGGGGTCACAGATACGCAGTATTTT.

This clonotype appeared a few times. This chain connects TRBV7-2 to TRBJ2-1; TRBD1 agrees at 10 bases. Germline V gene sequence: CDR1 SGHTA, CDR2 FQGNSA. This CDR3 spans 17 amino acids. The trim removed 5 bases at V and 6 bases at J, leaving 13 bases unmatched. CDR3 loop: CASSLFSGTGASNEQFF. The CDR3 DNA reads TGTGCCAGCAGCCTTTTCTCCGGGACAGGGGCTTCCAATGAGCAGTTCTTC.

In this sample, this clonotype turned up a few times. The chain couples TRBV3-1 to TRBJ2-7; perhaps TRBD2 as D (6 bases). The CDR3 has 17 residues. The V end was cut by 4 bases, the J end by 2 bases, with 21 bases between. Germline V gene data show CDR1 as LGHDT and CDR2 as YNNKEL (reference sequence). The CDR3 is CASSLGWAWTKTYEQYF. CDR3 in DNA: TGTGCCAGCAGCCTTGGGTGGGCCTGGACTAAAACCTACGAGCAGTACTTC.

The sample holds a few counts of this clonotype. This chain uses TRBV5-1 with TRBJ2-7, with 9 bases that match TRBD1. The CDR3 runs 15 residues. J lost 4 bases, V lost 2 bases, and 7 bases had no gene match. The germline V gene has CDR1 SGHRS and CDR2 YFSETQ. CDR3 residues: CASSLRDRVTYEQYF. The CDR3 DNA is TGCGCCAGCAGCTTACGGGACAGGGTAACTTACGAGCAGTACTTC.

The genes are TRBV13 and TRBJ2-4; 9 bases match TRBD2. Trimming cost V 5 bases and J 14 bases; bases outside gene matches: 7. Germline-derived CDR1 and CDR2 are PRHDT and FYEKMQ (reference sequence). The CDR3 is 12 amino acids. The DNA of the CDR3 is TGTGCCAGCAGCACGGGACTAGCCCCCAAGTACTTC. Amino acids: CASSTGLAPKYF.

Only one count was recorded for this clonotype. The genes are TRBV7-3 and TRBJ2-7; D unresolved. V dropped 6 bases and J dropped 5 bases, with 14 bases sitting between them. The CDR3 consists of 13 residues. The V gene's germline CDR1 is SGHTA and CDR2 FQGTGA. The CDR3 DNA is TGTGCCAGCAGTCTCAAGAGACACGACGAGCAGTACTTC. Translating gives CASSLKRHDEQYF.

This sequence joins TRBV6-5 and TRBJ2-7, with a weak D call TRBD2 (5 bases). Trimming took off 2 bases at V and 7 bases at J, with 15 bases between the two ends. The V gene's germline CDR1 is MNHEY and CDR2 SVGAGI. This CDR3 region has 14 residues. The CDR3 spells CASSYQVGPGEQYF. CDR3 DNA: TGTGCCAGCAGTTACCAAGTGGGCCCGGGGGAGCAGTACTTC.

V and J are TRBV12-3 or TRBV12-4 and TRBJ1-1; D remains unclear. V was shortened by 7 bases and J by 1 base, with 10 bases between the two germline ends. The CDR3 runs to 13 residues. The CDR3 DNA is TGTGCCAGCACCCCGTCCCCGAACACTGAAGCTTTCTTT. This gives the protein CASTPSPNTEAFF.

The chain carries TRBV9 and TRBJ2-2; D unresolved. Trimming shortened V by 3 bases and J by 1 base, and 1 base separated the two germline ends. The CDR3 covers 12 residues. From germline, CDR1 is SGDLS and CDR2 YYNGEE. The CDR3: CASSGNTGELFF. The CDR3 coding sequence is TGTGCCAGCAGCGGGAACACCGGGGAGCTGTTTTTT.

A few counts support this clonotype. The chain carries TRBV5-5 and TRBJ2-7, with no clear D. The CDR3 has 12 amino acids. The V end was cut by 6 bases, the J end by 6 bases, with 13 bases between. Germline values: CDR1 SGHKS, CDR2 YYEKEE (reference sequence). CDR3: CASTPVMGEQYF. The CDR3 nucleotides read TGTGCCAGCACCCCGGTCATGGGCGAGCAGTACTTC.

The chain joins TRBV6-5 to TRBJ2-2; no reliable D call. The germline CDR1 and CDR2 sequences are MNHEY and SVGAGI. The CDR3 contains 14 residues. Trimming stripped 6 bases from V and 0 bases from J, with 8 bases between. The CDR3 protein is CASRRRPNTGELFF. Written as DNA, the CDR3 is TGTGCCAGCAGGCGAAGGCCGAACACCGGGGAGCTGTTTTTT.

The sample holds many counts of this clonotype. The chain couples TRBV5-1 to TRBJ2-5, with a weak D call TRBD2 (6 bases). The CDR3 runs 16 residues. Germline V lookup: CDR1 SGHRS, CDR2 YFSETQ. V was trimmed by 0 bases and J by 1 base, leaving 13 bases between them. CDR3 DNA: TGCGCCAGCAGCTTGGACGCGTGGGGACTCCAAGAGACCCAGTACTTC. Translating gives CASSLDAWGLQETQYF.

This clonotype showed up just once. The chain carries TRBV7-8 and TRBJ2-3, with 11 positions matching TRBD2. Unmatched junction bases numbered 7, after V lost 5 bases and J lost 12 bases. Germline CDR1 SGHVS, CDR2 FQNEAQ. The CDR3 runs to 13 residues. CDR3 bases: TGTGCCAGCAGCCTACGACTAGCGGGAAGACAGTATTTT. Translating gives CASSLRLAGRQYF.

V gene TRBV20-1 combines with J gene TRBJ2-1, with D perhaps TRBD2 (5 bases). Trimming removed 4 bases at V and 13 bases at J, with 20 bases between. The CDR3 is 13 residues long. Germline V gene lookup returns CDR1 DFQATT and CDR2 SNEGSKA (reference sequence). CDR3 sequence (DNA): TGCAGTGCTACCCCTCAAGGTAGCGAAGCCCAGTTCTTC. It specifies CSATPQGSEAQFF.

This clonotype was observed a few times. The chain has TRBV12-3 or TRBV12-4 and TRBJ2-4, with TRBD1 matching over 9 bases. V was clipped by 5 bases and J by 13 bases; unmatched bases: 15. This CDR3 has 15 residues. Here the CDR3 DNA reads TGTGCCAGCAGTCGCACCGGGACAGGGACGGGAGAGCAGTACTTC. This gives the protein CASSRTGTGTGEQYF.

V usage is TRBV12-3 or TRBV12-4 and J usage is TRBJ2-7; 9 bases map to TRBD2. The CDR3 length is 14 residues. Germline trimming cut 10 bases from V and 1 base from J; bases unmatched to any gene: 8. For the CDR3, the DNA is TGTGCCACCACCGGGACTAGCCCTTCCTACGAGCAGTACTTC. Its protein is CATTGTSPSYEQYF.

This chain connects TRBV25-1 to TRBJ1-2; 7 nucleotides line up with TRBD1. The germline V gene encodes CDR1 MGHDK and CDR2 SYGVNS. The CDR3 contains 16 residues. Trimming cost V 4 bases and J 7 bases; bases outside gene matches: 15. The DNA of the CDR3 is TGTGCCAGCAGTGGTGAACTTCAGGGGGAGGGTAGTGGCTACACCTTC. It translates to CASSGELQGEGSGYTF.

This clonotype was detected a few times. The chain's CDR3 is CASSLAGAGANSPLHF. CDR3 nucleotide sequence: TGTGCCAGCAGCTTAGCAGGGGCTGGAGCTAATTCACCCCTCCACTTT. This sequence joins TRBV7-9 and TRBJ1-6, with D possibly matching TRBD1 (5 bases). Trimming left V 0 bases short and J 6 bases short, with 12 bases between. Per germline, CDR1 SEHNR and CDR2 FQNEAQ (reference sequence). The CDR3 sequence is 16 residues long.

The chain recombines TRBV7-3 with TRBJ2-3; D is unresolved. CDR1 SGHTA and CDR2 FQGTGA come from the germline V gene. The CDR3 contains 14 residues. V lost 5 bases to trimming and J lost 2 bases, with 11 bases between them. CDR3 protein: CASSIGPSTDTQYF. DNA for the CDR3: TGTGCCAGCAGCATAGGACCCTCCACAGATACGCAGTATTTT.

The sample holds a few counts of this clonotype. The chain has TRBV6-6 and TRBJ2-1; D is uncertain. Germline-derived CDR1 and CDR2 are MNHNY and SVGAGI (reference sequence). The CDR3 covers 14 residues. The V end was cut by 0 bases, the J end by 7 bases, with 10 bases between. CDR3 nucleotides: TGTGCCAGCAGTTACTCGATCCTAGAAAATGAGCAGTTCTTC. Translated: CASSYSILENEQFF.

The J gene is TRBJ1-1, the V gene TRBV18; D remains unclear. Germline CDR1 is KGHSH and CDR2 is LQKENI. CDR3 size: 13 residues. V lost 4 bases to trimming and J lost 2 bases, with 8 bases between them. CDR3 loop: CASSRPTNTEAFF. CDR3 coding DNA: TGTGCCAGCTCACGCCCAACTAACACTGAAGCTTTCTTT.

In its sample, this clonotype was seen once. The chain carries TRBV7-2 and TRBJ2-5; D is perhaps TRBD1 (6 bases). The CDR3 covers 13 residues. Germline lookup yields CDR1 SGHTA and CDR2 FQGNSA. The germline V and J ends were trimmed by 3 bases and 11 bases, with 16 bases remaining between them. CDR3 nucleotides: TGTGCCAGCAGCTTTGGGGGCCTGGGTGAGCAGTACTTC. Protein: CASSFGGLGEQYF.

The chain joins TRBV6-2 or TRBV6-3 to TRBJ2-3; no clear D. Trimming removed 5 bases from V and 6 bases from J, with 9 bases in between. This CDR3 is 12 amino acids long. Per germline, CDR1 MNHEY and CDR2 SVGEGT. The CDR3 bases are TGTGCCAGCAGTCCTCATTTGGATACGCAGTATTTT. Its protein is CASSPHLDTQYF.